This T cell receptor (beta chain) came from a study of T cell responses to AZD1222 COVID-19 vaccine (dated by TCRdb to the early 2020s). As for the study more broadly: TCR sequencing was performed for about 250 trial participants, of whom about 210 were given two doses of AZD1222 and 26 were given two doses of MenACWY control vaccine. Trial participants were enrolled by age into 18-55, 56-69 and 70-plus year subgroups, with 148, 28 and 57 TCR-sequenced participants respectively. Findings and caveats that apply to the study as a whole: Participants were mostly white British, with more females than males. The authors suggested clonal diversity may have been underestimated. Conclusions about previously exposed vaccinees are limited because only six or seven AZD1222 recipients were SARS-CoV-2 seropositive at baseline. Because no day 14 peak-response samples were available, repertoires were characterized only after the peak T cell response. The 56-69-year group was small, and its depth increase did not reach significance, likely because of low power. The vaccine-associated CD4 TCRs covered the entire spike protein, and the dominant responses fell in regions 160-218 and 743-854. Nearly half of unique spike-specific TCRs reportedly recognized epitopes outside regions mutated in the B.1.351 and B.1.1.7 variants. After two AZD1222 doses, spike-specific TCR breadth and depth were significantly higher than at day 0 and than in MenACWY recipients.

The CDR3 regions of human TCRbeta chains were analyzed by immunosequencing. From the authors' description of their analysis: TCRs in the repertoires were compared against a reference library of SARS-CoV-2-specific TCRs that had been generated with the MIRA antigen-specificity platform. Breadth was defined as the fraction of unique TCRs that were SARS-CoV-2-associated. Depth was defined as the fraction of total T cells that were SARS-CoV-2-associated. Using the MIRA data, each spike-specific TCR was assigned both to the spike region to which the TCR was reactive and to a CD4 or CD8 class. Log10-transformed breadth and depth values were compared by one-way ANOVA with Sidak's multiple comparisons tests. TCRdb limited this immuneACCESS table to in-frame rearrangements with V and J called. A share of clones is missing; checked studies link under half to unresolved V genes, and the rest is unexplained. V and J calls and clone size are copied from that table; D and trimming were computed from the DNA. The sample yields 50,000 to 65,000 clones; around 81% were counted once. Together, the top ten hold 26% of the sample.

With regard to this clone: No antigen is known for it. The record has no base qualities; no much larger clone is one base away.

The label giving this sample's time point can be read as: about 28 days (+/-7) after the second vaccine dose. AZD1222 recipients with second doses at about 4 weeks or about 12 weeks were pooled, because spike-specific TCR depth and breadth did not differ between schedules. The vaccinee samples were drawn from two UK trials, COV001 and COV002, one of which was a single-blind randomized controlled phase 2/3 trial testing AZD1222 (ChAdOx1 nCoV-19) in healthy adults. Trial participant PBMC samples were collected at day 0 and day 28 after the second dose for TCRbeta chain sequencing. The origin of this receptor is an adult who received the AZD1222 COVID-19 vaccine. The starting material was peripheral blood, obtained 28 days after the second AZD1222 dose.

The DNA sequence follows: TGTGCCAGCAGCTTACGGGCCGAGCAGTACTTC. This codes for CASSLRAEQYF. Recombination linked TRBV5-4 to TRBJ2-7; no D segment can be confidently identified. V gives up 2 bases and J gives up 6 bases, and the segment between their germline ends measures 6 bases. Per the germline V gene (reference sequence), SGHNT is the CDR1 and YYREEE is the CDR2. Measured from the cysteine to the phenylalanine, the CDR3 is 11 residues long. Only the CDR3 part of the read is kept: 33 bases, read in frame from the first base.